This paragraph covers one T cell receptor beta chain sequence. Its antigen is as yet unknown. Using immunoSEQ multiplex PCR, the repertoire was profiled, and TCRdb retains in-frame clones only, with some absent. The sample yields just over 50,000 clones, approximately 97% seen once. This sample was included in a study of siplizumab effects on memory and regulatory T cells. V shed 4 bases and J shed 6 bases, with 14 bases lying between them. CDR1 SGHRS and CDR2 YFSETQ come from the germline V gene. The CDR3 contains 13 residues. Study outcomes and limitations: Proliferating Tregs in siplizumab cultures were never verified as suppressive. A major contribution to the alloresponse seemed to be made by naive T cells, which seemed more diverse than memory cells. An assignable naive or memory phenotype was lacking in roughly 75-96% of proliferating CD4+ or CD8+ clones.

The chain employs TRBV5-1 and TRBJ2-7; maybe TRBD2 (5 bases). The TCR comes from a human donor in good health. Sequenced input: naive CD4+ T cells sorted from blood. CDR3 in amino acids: CASSRQSGGEQYF. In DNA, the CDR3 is TGCGCCAGCAGCCGGCAGAGCGGCGGCGAGCAGTACTTC.